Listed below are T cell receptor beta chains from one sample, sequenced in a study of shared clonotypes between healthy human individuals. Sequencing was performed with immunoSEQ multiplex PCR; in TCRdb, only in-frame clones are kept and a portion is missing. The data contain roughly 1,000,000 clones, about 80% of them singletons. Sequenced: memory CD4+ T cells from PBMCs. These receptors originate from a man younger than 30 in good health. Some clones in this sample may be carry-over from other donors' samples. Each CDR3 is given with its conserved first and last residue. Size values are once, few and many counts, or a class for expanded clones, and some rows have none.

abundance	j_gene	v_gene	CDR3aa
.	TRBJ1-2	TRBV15	CATRQGASAYGYTF
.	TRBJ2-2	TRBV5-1	CASSSGVRNTGELFF
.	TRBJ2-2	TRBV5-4	CASSFQTSRRRGELFF
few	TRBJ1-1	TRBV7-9	CVSSPRQRNTEAFF
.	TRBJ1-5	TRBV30	CAWSQQGAQPQHF
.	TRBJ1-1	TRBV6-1	CASQGYAEAFF
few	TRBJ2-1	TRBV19	CASSDEATPGVYEQFF
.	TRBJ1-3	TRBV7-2	CASSSQGLYSGNTIYF
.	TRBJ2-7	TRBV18	CASSPSQGGNEQYF
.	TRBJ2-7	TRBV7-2	CASILQEGEQYF
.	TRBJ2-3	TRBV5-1	CASSLSRLAGGTSTDTQYF
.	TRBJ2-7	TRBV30	CAWRRGGPYEQYF
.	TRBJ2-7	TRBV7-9	CASSLVLAGAYEQYF
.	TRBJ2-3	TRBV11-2	CASSLDRRLSTDTQYF
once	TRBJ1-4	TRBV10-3	CAISESFGSGGEKLFF
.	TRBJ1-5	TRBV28	CASSLGLGLKQPQHF
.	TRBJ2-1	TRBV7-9	CASSLPQGSQNEQFF
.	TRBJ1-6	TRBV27	CASKGGVGLYNSPLHF
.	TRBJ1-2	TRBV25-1	CASTDRERNGYTF
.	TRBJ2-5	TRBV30	CACDGLAGQETQYF
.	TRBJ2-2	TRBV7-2	CASSLLFLAGNTGELFF
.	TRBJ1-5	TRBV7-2	CASSLYYQPQHF
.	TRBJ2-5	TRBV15	CATSRGTVKETQYF
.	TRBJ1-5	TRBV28	CASSPLRGGNQPQHF
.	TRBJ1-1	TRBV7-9	CASSFGGAYGAFF
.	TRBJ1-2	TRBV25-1	CASSDDVRTSPAMGYTF
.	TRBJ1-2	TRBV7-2	CASTVGTGYYGYTF
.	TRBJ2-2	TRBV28	CASSLPGQGPNTGELFF
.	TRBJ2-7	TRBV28	CASSLLAGGPYEQYF
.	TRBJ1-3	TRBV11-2	CASSSSGRANTIYF
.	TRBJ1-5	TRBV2	CASSGRAGAGQPQHF
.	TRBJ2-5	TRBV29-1	CSVEETQYF
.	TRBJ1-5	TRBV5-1	CASSLTGTGGGQPQHF
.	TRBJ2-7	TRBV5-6	CASSLAGQGGYEQYF
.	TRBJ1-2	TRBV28	CASSFGGNYGYTF
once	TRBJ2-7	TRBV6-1	CASSEMGSVGYYEQYF
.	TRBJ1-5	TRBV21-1	CASSKVGTTPQPQHF
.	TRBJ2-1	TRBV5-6	CASSLIAGALGEQFF
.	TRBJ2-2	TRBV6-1	CASSGPSGLGGTGELFF
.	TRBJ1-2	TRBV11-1	CASSLRDDGGYTF
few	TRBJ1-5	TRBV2	CASSFVPGTLDSNQPQHF
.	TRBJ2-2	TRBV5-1	CASSGPGLAGTGELFF
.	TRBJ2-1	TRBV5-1	CASSLLGVVDEQFF
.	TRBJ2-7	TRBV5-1	CASTTQGAGSGEQYF